This entry features one T cell receptor (beta chain) sequence. Relative to the germline gene, one junction end is altered; a read error may explain this. This entry belongs to a study of blood T cell repertoires in COVID-19. For the study at large: T cells, B-cell-depleted T cells, or PBMCs supplied cDNA or gDNA.

Per the original methods: Counts of nucleated cells, estimated from reference gene primer amplification, were obtained. Libraries were prepared by immunoSEQ multiplex PCR; TCRdb keeps only in-frame clonotypes and omits some of them. The D gene and trimming were derived from the DNA, and the V and J assignments and clone size from that table. Found here are 55,000 to 65,000 clones, around 92% of them singletons; the top ten hold approximately 8.1%. CDR3 length: 17 residues. Germline assignment: CDR1 SNHLY and CDR2 FYNNEI. Input material: peripheral blood. The sequence came from a human donor in a cohort sampled during active COVID-19. This rearrangement joins TRBV2 to TRBJ2-3, with 10 bases matching TRBD1. The CDR3 nucleotides are TGTGCCAGCAGGGAAGCCTCCGGGACAGGGGACACGGATACGCAGTATTTT. Its protein product is CASREASGTGDTDTQYF.